This TCR beta chain comes out of a study of cytomegalovirus exposure and HLA in healthy donors. At the level of the study: One earlier analysis, a look at approximately 180 million T cells, found fewer than 140 million unique TCR beta sequences.

This CDR3 has 16 residues. J gave up 2 bases and V 0 bases, and 6 bases lay outside the gene matches. The germline CDR1 and CDR2 sequences are SGDLS and YYNGEE. Use of 60 Vbeta and 13 Jbeta primers characterized the PCR. Assay: immunoSEQ multiplex PCR; the TCRdb copy retains only in-frame clones and omits some. The table lists approximately 100,000 clones, about a tenth of them singletons. Concerning this clone: Antigen specificity is unknown.

Overall study findings and caveats: TCR beta chains numbering under 200 were designated cytomegalovirus-associated. Association of a missense DCLRE1C variant with TCR beta V- and J-gene trimming was reported in a later analysis.

The sequencing sample was made of PBMCs. The clonotype comes from a man aged 35-49 years in good health and CMV-seropositive. The chain carries TRBV9 and TRBJ2-7; TRBD1 matches 9 bases. The CDR3 bases are TGTGCCAGCAGCGTAGGAGTAACAGGGGGCGCCTACGAGCAGTACTTC. Its protein product is CASSVGVTGGAYEQYF.